These T cell receptor beta chains were read from a single sample in a study of cytomegalovirus exposure and HLA in healthy donors. Libraries were prepared by immunoSEQ multiplex PCR; TCRdb keeps only in-frame clonotypes and omits some of them. In the table there are more than 75,000 clones, more than 70% of which are singletons. Sequencing used PBMCs. The receptors come from a woman aged 35 to 49 in good health and CMV-seronegative. Both conserved end residues are trimmed from each CDR3. A D gene is named only where the DNA matches it firmly.

NA | TRBV7-8 | ASSLEQKGSNQPQH
NA | TRBV18 | ASSGGHEQY
NA | TRBV29-1 | SVEQGTRNTIY
TRBD2 | TRBV6-5 | ASVALAGGPNEQF
NA | TRBV4-2 | ASAPEAKNTGELF
NA | TRBV12-5 | ASGGAYSNQPQH
NA | TRBV30 | AWSANYGYT
TRBD2 | TRBV5-1 | ASSNQRGGNYNEQF
TRBD1 | TRBV2 | ASSLGQGRTEAF
TRBD1 | TRBV4-2 | ASSQDLEGAYSPLH
NA | TRBV11-3 | ASSSTGGYEQY
TRBD2 | TRBV5-1 | ASSLAGGQETQY
NA | TRBV5-6 | ASSLPHTYEQY
TRBD1 | TRBV10-3 | ATKGTVGSPLH
NA | TRBV5-1 | ASSLGQSDLAEAF
NA | TRBV5-5 | ASIQAGSGRREQY
NA | TRBV6-1 | ASSVLAKEQY
TRBD2 | TRBV7-3 | ASSLQRGEHNEQF
NA | TRBV25-1 | ASSVGRTEAF
TRBD1 | TRBV6-1 | ASSRTGAGATEAF
TRBD1 | TRBV2 | ASSDGQGRGTEAF
NA | TRBV5-6 | ASSLQGLEKLF
TRBD1 | TRBV2 | ASNPDRDYEQY
NA | TRBV28 | ASAQADNYGYT
NA | TRBV6-4 | ASSGRDTGELF
TRBD1 | TRBV27 | ASSRDRVPGELF
TRBD2 | TRBV5-1 | ASSLSPRGEETQY
NA | TRBV19 | ASSFRDYSNQPQH